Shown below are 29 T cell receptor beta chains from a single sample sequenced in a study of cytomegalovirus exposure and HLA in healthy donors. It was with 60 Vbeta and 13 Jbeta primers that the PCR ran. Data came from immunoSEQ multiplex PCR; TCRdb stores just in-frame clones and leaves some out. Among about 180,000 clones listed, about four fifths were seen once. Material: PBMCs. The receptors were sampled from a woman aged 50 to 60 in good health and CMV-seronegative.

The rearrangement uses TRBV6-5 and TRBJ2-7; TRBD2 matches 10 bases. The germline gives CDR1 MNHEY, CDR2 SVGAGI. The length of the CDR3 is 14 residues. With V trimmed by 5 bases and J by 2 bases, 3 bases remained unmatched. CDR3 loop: CASSALAGAYEQYF. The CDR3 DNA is TGTGCCAGCAGTGCGCTAGCGGGGGCCTACGAGCAGTACTTC.

This CDR3 reads CASSVTGTGNTEAFF. The DNA for the CDR3 is TGTGCCAGCAGCGTAACCGGGACAGGCAATACTGAAGCTTTCTTT. The genes are TRBV9 and TRBJ1-1, with 8 bases that match TRBD1. V was pared by 1 base and J by 5 bases, with 7 bases of the junction left unmatched. The CDR3 length is 15 residues. Germline V lookup: CDR1 SGDLS, CDR2 YYNGEE.

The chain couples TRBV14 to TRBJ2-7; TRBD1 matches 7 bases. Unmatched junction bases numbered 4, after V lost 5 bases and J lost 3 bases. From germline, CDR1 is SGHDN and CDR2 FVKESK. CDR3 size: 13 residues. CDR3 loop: CASSSWDSYEQYF. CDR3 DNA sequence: TGTGCCAGCAGCTCATGGGACAGCTACGAGCAGTACTTC.

The CDR3 bases are TGCGCCAGCAGCCCGACTAGCCACGTCTACGAGCAGTACTTC. Translated, it gives CASSPTSHVYEQYF. The chain combines TRBV4-1 with TRBJ2-7; 7 positions match TRBD2. The CDR3 runs 14 residues. J lost 3 bases, V lost 4 bases, and 6 bases had no gene match. In germline, CDR1 is MGHRA, CDR2 YSYEKL.

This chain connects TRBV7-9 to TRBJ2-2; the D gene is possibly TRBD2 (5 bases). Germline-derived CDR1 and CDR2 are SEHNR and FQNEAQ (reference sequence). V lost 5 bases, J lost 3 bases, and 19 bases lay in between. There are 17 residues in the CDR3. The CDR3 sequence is CASSPSSGNDYTGELFF. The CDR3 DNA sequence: TGTGCCAGCAGCCCCAGTTCCGGGAACGACTACACCGGGGAGCTGTTTTTT.

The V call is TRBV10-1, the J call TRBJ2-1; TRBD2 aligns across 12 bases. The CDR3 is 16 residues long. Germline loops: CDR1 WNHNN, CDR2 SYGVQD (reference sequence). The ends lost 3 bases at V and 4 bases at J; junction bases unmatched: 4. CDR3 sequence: CASSDPLAGGYNEQFF. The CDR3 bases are TGCGCCAGCAGTGACCCTCTAGCGGGGGGGTACAATGAGCAGTTCTTC.

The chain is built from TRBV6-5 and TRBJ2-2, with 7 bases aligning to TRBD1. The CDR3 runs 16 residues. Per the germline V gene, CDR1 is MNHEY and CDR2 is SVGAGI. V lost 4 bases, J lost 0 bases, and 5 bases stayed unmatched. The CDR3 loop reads CASSWTGASNTGELFF. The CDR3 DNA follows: TGTGCCAGCAGTTGGACAGGTGCCTCGAACACCGGGGAGCTGTTTTTT.

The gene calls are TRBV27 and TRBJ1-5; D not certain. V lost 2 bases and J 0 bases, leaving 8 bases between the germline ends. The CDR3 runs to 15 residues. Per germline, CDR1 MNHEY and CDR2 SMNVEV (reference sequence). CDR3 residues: CASSLVRDSNQPQHF. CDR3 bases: TGTGCCAGCAGTTTAGTAAGAGATAGCAATCAGCCCCAGCATTTT.

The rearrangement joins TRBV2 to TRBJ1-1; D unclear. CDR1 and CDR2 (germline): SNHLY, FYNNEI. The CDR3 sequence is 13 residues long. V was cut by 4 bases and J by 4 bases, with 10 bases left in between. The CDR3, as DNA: TGTGCCAGCAGTGCCCTTCTGTTCACTGAAGCTTTCTTT. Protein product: CASSALLFTEAFF.

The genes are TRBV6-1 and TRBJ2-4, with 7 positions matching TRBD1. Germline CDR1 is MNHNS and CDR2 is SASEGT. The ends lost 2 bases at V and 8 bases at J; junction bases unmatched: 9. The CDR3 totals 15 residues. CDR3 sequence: CASSERTGLLDIQYF. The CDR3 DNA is TGTGCCAGCAGTGAAAGGACAGGCCTCCTCGACATTCAGTACTTC.

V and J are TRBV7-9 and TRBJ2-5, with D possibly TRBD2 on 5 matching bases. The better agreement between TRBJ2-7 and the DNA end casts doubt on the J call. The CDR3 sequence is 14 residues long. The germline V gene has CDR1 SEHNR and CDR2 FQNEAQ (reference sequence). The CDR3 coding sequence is TGTGCCAGCAGCTTACCTAGGACTGGCTACGAGCAGTACTTC. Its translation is CASSLPRTGYEQYF.

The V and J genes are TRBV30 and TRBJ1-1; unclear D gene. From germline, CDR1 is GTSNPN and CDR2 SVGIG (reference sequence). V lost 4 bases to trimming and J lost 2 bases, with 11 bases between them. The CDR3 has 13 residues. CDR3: CAWMAASNTEAFF. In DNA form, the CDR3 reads TGTGCCTGGATGGCGGCATCCAACACTGAAGCTTTCTTT.

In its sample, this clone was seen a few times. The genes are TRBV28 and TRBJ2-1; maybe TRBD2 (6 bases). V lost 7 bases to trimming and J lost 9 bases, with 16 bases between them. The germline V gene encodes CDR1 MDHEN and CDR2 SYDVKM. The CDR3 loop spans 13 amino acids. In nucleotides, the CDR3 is TGTGCCAGCAAGGAGGGGAATGAGGTTGAGCAGTTCTTC. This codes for CASKEGNEVEQFF. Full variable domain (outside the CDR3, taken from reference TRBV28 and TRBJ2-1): DVKVTQSSRYLVKRTGEKVFLECVQDMDHENMFWYRQDPGLGLRLIYFSYDVKMKEKGDIPEGYSVSREKKERFSLILESASTNQTSMYLCASKEGNEVEQFFGPGTRLTVL.

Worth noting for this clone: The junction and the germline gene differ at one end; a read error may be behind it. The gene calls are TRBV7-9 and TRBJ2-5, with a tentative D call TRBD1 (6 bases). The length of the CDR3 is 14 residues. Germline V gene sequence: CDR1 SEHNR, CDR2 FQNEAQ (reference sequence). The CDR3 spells CSSRPTGHQETQYF. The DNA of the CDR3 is TGTTCCAGCAGACCTACAGGGCACCAAGAGACCCAGTACTTC.

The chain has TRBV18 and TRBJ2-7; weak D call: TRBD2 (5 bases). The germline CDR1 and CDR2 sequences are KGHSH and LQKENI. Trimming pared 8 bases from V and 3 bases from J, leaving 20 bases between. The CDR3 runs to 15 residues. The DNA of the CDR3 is TGTGCCAGCCACCGGGCGGCAGGAGGAGTCTACGAGCAGTACTTC. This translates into CASHRAAGGVYEQYF.

DNA of the CDR3: TGCGCCAGCAGCGAAACTAGTTCCGTAAGGGAGACCCAGTACTTC. Residues: CASSETSSVRETQYF. This chain links TRBV5-1 with TRBJ2-5; a possible D gene is TRBD2 (5 bases). The CDR3 loop spans 15 amino acids. Germline lookup yields CDR1 SGHRS and CDR2 YFSETQ. V shed 4 bases and J shed 5 bases, with 18 bases lying between them.

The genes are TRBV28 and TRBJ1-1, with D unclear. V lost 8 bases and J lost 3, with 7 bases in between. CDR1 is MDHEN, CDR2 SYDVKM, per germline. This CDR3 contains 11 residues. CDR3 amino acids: CASGGDTEAFF. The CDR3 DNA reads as TGTGCCAGCGGCGGTGACACTGAAGCTTTCTTT.

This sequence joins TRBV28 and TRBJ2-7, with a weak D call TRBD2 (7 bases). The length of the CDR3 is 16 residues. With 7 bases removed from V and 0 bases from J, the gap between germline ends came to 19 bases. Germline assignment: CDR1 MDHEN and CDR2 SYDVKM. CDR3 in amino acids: CASTPLGGPLSYEQYF. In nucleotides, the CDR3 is TGTGCCAGCACCCCCCTGGGGGGGCCCCTCTCCTACGAGCAGTACTTC. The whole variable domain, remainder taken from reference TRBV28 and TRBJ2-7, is DVKVTQSSRYLVKRTGEKVFLECVQDMDHENMFWYRQDPGLGLRLIYFSYDVKMKEKGDIPEGYSVSREKKERFSLILESASTNQTSMYLCASTPLGGPLSYEQYFGPGTRLTVT.

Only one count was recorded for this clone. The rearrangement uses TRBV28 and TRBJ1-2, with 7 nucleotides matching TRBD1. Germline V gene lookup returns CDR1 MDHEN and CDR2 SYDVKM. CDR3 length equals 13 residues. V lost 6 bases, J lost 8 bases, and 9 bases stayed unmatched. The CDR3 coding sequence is TGTGCCAGCAGCGAACGACAGGGATTCGGCTACACCTTC. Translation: CASSERQGFGYTF.

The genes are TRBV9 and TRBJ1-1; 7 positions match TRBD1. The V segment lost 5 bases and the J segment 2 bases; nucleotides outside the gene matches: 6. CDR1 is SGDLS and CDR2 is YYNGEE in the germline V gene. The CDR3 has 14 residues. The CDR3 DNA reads TGTGCCAGCAGACAAAGACAGGGAAACACTGAAGCTTTCTTT. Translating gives CASRQRQGNTEAFF.

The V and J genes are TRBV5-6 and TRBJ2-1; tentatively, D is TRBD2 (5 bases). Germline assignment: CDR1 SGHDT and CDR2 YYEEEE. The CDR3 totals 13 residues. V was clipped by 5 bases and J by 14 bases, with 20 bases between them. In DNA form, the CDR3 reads TGTGCCAGCAGTCGTGACTGGGCCCCGGAGGAGTTCTTC. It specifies CASSRDWAPEEFF.

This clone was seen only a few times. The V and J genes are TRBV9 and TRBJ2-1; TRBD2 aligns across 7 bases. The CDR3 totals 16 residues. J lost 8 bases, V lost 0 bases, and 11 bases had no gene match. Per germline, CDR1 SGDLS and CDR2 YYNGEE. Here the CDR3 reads CASSVGTSQMRDEQFF. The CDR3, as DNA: TGTGCCAGCAGCGTAGGGACTAGTCAAATGAGGGATGAGCAGTTCTTC.

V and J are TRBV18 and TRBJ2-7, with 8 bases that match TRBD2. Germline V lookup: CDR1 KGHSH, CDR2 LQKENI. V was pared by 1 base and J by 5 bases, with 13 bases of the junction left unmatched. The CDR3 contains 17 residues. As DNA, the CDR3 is TGTGCCAGCTCACCACAAGGACTAGCTGCGCGAGTTGACGAGCAGTACTTC. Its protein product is CASSPQGLAARVDEQYF.

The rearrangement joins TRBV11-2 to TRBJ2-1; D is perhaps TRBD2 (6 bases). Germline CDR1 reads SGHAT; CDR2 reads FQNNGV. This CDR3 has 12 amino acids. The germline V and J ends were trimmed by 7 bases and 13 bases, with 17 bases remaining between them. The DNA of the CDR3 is TGTGCCAGCACCCTCGGACCGGAGGGTCAGTTCTTC. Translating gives CASTLGPEGQFF.

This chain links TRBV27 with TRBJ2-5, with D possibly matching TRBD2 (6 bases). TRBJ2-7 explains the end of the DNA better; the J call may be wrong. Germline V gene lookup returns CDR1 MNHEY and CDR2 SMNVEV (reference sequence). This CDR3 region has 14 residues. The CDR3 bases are TGTGCCAGCAGTAAAGCGCGGGGAGACTACGAGCAGTACTTC. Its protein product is CASSKARGDYEQYF.

DNA of the CDR3: TGTGCCAGTAGTATAACGGGGGGGTATAATCAGCCCCAGCATTTT. Translation gives CASSITGGYNQPQHF. This chain joins TRBV19 and TRBJ1-5; D is possibly TRBD1 (5 bases). Germline CDR1 is LNHDA and CDR2 is SQIVND (reference sequence). The V end lost 2 bases, the J end lost 4 bases, and 12 bases lay between the germline ends. This CDR3 contains 15 residues.

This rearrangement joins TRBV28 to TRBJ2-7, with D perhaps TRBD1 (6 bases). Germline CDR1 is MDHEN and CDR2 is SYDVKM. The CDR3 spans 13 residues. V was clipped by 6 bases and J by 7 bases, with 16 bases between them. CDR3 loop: CASSSPRGSEQYF. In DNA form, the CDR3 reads TGTGCCAGCAGCTCTCCAAGGGGGTCGGAGCAGTACTTC.

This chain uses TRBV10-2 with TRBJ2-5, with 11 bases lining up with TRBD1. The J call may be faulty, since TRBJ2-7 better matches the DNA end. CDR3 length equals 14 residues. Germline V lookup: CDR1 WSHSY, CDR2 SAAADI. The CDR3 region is CASRPGTGGYEQYF. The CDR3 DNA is TGCGCCAGCAGACCTGGGACAGGGGGCTACGAGCAGTACTTC.

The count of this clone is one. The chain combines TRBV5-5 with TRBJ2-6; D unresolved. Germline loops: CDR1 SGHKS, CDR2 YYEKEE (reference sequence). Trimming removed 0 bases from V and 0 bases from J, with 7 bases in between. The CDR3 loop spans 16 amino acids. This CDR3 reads CASSLELHSGANVLTF. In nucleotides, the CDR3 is TGTGCCAGCAGCTTGGAACTGCACTCTGGGGCCAACGTCCTGACTTTC.